Here is one T cell receptor beta chain with its context. The CDR3 length is 14 residues. The V end lost 2 bases, the J end lost 4 bases, and 9 bases lay between the germline ends. Germline V gene lookup returns CDR1 MNHNY and CDR2 SVGAGI (reference sequence). This sample was taken from a study of blood T cell repertoires in COVID-19. Profiled with immunoSEQ multiplex PCR; TCRdb holds only in-frame clones, not every one. The sample has about 20,000 clones; approximately 86% are singletons. The sample consisted of peripheral blood. This clonotype was sampled from a human donor in a cohort sampled during active COVID-19. The V and J genes are TRBV6-6 and TRBJ2-1; D remains ambiguous. The CDR3, as DNA: TGTGCCAGCAGTTACCCTCAGGATTACAATGAGCAGTTCTTC. Translation gives CASSYPQDYNEQFF.